The 12 T cell receptor beta chains in this list originate from one sample, sequenced in a study of OX40 agonist ivuxolimab in advanced cancers. The repertoire was sequenced with immunoSEQ multiplex PCR; TCRdb's copy has only in-frame clones and lacks some. The sample lists approximately 100,000 clones; roughly 90% were seen once. Material: CD4+ or CD8+ T cells sorted from blood, obtained in a trial of the OX40 agonist ivuxolimab. These receptors came from an adult with an advanced solid tumor such as melanoma, head and neck, liver or kidney cancer.

The rearrangement uses TRBV7-2 and TRBJ2-7; D call uncertain. Germline V gives CDR1 SGHTA, CDR2 FQGNSA. The V end was cut by 6 bases, the J end by 0 bases, with 15 bases between. CDR3 size: 15 residues. In nucleotides, the CDR3 is TGTGCCAGCAGTAACTCAGGTGGCCCCTCCTACGAGCAGTACTTC. It yields the protein CASSNSGGPSYEQYF. The variable domain in full, completed from reference TRBV7-2 and TRBJ2-7, reads GAGVSQSPSNKVTEKGKDVELRCDPISGHTALYWYRQSLGQGLEFLIYFQGNSAPDKSGLPSDRFSAERTGGSVSTLTIQRTQQEDSAVYLCASSNSGGPSYEQYFGPGTRLTVT.

The chain employs TRBV28 and TRBJ2-2; 8 nucleotides agree with TRBD1. This CDR3 comprises 13 residues. V was clipped by 3 bases and J by 10 bases; unmatched bases: 4. Germline assignment: CDR1 MDHEN and CDR2 SYDVKM. This CDR3 reads CASSFPGGVELFF. Written as DNA, the CDR3 is TGTGCCAGCAGTTTCCCAGGGGGCGTGGAGCTGTTTTTT.

V and J are TRBV6-6 and TRBJ1-1; a weak D match, TRBD1 (6 bases). The ends were cut back, 4 bases at V and 7 bases at J, with 10 bases in the middle. The CDR3 totals 12 residues. CDR1 and CDR2 (germline): MNHNY, SVGAGI (reference sequence). This chain's CDR3 is CASSSGGGEAFF. The CDR3 DNA follows: TGTGCCAGCAGTTCTGGAGGGGGTGAAGCTTTCTTT.

The chain combines TRBV5-1 with TRBJ2-7; the match to TRBD1 covers 9 bases. V shed 0 bases and J 2 bases; nucleotides not matched to a gene: 3. The V gene's germline CDR1 is SGHRS and CDR2 YFSETQ. The length of the CDR3 is 15 residues. The CDR3 protein is CASSLGGQGPYEQYF. The CDR3 region has the DNA TGCGCCAGCAGCTTGGGCGGACAGGGGCCCTACGAGCAGTACTTC.

V is TRBV6-5 and J is TRBJ2-1; D might be TRBD1 or TRBD2, each matching 7 bases. This CDR3 region has 14 residues. The V end was cut by 7 bases, the J end by 5 bases, with 15 bases between. Germline V gene data show CDR1 as MNHEY and CDR2 as SVGAGI. This CDR3 is CASTQGGVHNEQFF. The CDR3 DNA is TGTGCCAGCACCCAGGGGGGGGTTCACAATGAGCAGTTCTTC.

The chain joins TRBV11-3 to TRBJ2-1, with 12 bases that match TRBD1. V lost 2 bases to trimming and J lost 6 bases; unmatched junction nucleotides: 2. Germline values: CDR1 SGHNT, CDR2 YENEEA. CDR3 length equals 15 residues. The CDR3 loop is CASSLSGQGANEQFF. CDR3 sequence (DNA): TGTGCCAGCAGCTTATCGGGACAGGGGGCCAATGAGCAGTTCTTC.

The chain employs TRBV28 and TRBJ1-1; 7 bases are a match to TRBD1. The CDR3 is made up of 17 amino acids. The V segment lost 8 bases and the J segment 3 bases; nucleotides outside the gene matches: 18. The germline CDR1 and CDR2 sequences are MDHEN and SYDVKM. The CDR3 DNA sequence: TGTGCCAGCTTCCCCGTGACAGGGTTGGAATTGGACACTGAAGCTTTCTTT. It specifies CASFPVTGLELDTEAFF.

The chain has TRBV27 and TRBJ2-7; D gene ambiguous. V lost 4 bases and J lost 2, with 15 bases in between. The CDR3 is 15 residues long. Germline values: CDR1 MNHEY, CDR2 SMNVEV (reference sequence). The CDR3 nucleotides read TGTGCCAGCAGTTCCCTCGGACGGGTAGCCTACGAGCAGTACTTC. It is translated as CASSSLGRVAYEQYF.

The chain is built from TRBV7-9 and TRBJ2-3, with D possibly being TRBD1 or TRBD2 (5 bases each). Germline V gene sequence: CDR1 SEHNR, CDR2 FQNEAQ (reference sequence). The CDR3 runs 14 residues. V lost 5 bases and J 1 base, leaving 10 bases between the germline ends. The CDR3 protein is CASSMLGGTDTQYF. The CDR3 DNA sequence: TGTGCCAGCAGCATGCTGGGGGGCACAGATACGCAGTATTTT.

This clone was recorded a few times. CDR3 residues: CASSLRGQGEKLFF. Written as DNA, the CDR3 is TGTGCCAGCAGCTTAAGGGGCCAGGGGGAAAAACTGTTTTTT. The genes are TRBV7-6 and TRBJ1-4; perhaps TRBD1 as D (6 bases). The length of the CDR3 is 14 residues. Germline assignment: CDR1 SGHVS and CDR2 FNYEAQ. The V and J ends lost 2 bases and 8 bases respectively, with 12 bases between them.

The genes are TRBV30 and TRBJ1-1; tentatively, D is TRBD1 (6 bases). The germline CDR1 and CDR2 sequences are GTSNPN and SVGIG (reference sequence). The CDR3 sequence is 14 residues long. The V and J ends lost 5 bases and 1 base respectively, with 14 bases between them. This chain's CDR3 is CAWDRLRGNTEAFF. The CDR3 region has the DNA TGTGCCTGGGACAGGCTGAGGGGGAACACTGAAGCTTTCTTT.

This clone was counted a few times. The rearrangement links TRBV2 to TRBJ1-1; no clear D gene. Trimming took off 2 bases at V and 8 bases at J, with 12 bases between the two ends. CDR1 is SNHLY, CDR2 FYNNEI, per germline. The CDR3 spans 13 residues. CDR3: CASSETRRVEAFF. The DNA for the CDR3 is TGTGCCAGCAGTGAAACCCGTCGGGTAGAAGCTTTCTTT.